The clone carrying this TCR beta chain was seen a handful of times. What it binds is unknown. This entry belongs to a study of cytomegalovirus exposure and HLA in healthy donors. Study-level results: Later, an analysis found that common viral pathogens appeared to be linked with several of the most significant clusters. After further analysis at a later stage, roughly 15,000 TCR beta sequences were associated with HLA alleles at 0.05 false discovery rate. TCR beta chains associated with HLA were, in a later analysis, more clonally expanded than equally common others.

The germline CDR1 and CDR2 sequences are LNHDA and SQIVND (reference sequence). CDR3 length: 15 amino acids. The V and J ends lost 6 bases and 7 bases, in that order; junction bases with no gene match: 6. Primers included in the PCR were 60 Vbeta and 13 Jbeta primers. Generated by immunoSEQ multiplex PCR, the TCRdb table keeps only in-frame clones and is missing some. Of under 200,000 clones in the sample, 55% to 65% were seen once. The chain links TRBV19 to TRBJ2-1; TRBD2 agrees at 13 bases. The TCR originated in a man in his forties in good health and CMV-seronegative. Specimen: PBMCs. In nucleotides, the CDR3 is TGTGCCAGTAGCCTACTAGCGGGGGGGCCAAATGAGCAGTTCTTC. Residues: CASSLLAGGPNEQFF.